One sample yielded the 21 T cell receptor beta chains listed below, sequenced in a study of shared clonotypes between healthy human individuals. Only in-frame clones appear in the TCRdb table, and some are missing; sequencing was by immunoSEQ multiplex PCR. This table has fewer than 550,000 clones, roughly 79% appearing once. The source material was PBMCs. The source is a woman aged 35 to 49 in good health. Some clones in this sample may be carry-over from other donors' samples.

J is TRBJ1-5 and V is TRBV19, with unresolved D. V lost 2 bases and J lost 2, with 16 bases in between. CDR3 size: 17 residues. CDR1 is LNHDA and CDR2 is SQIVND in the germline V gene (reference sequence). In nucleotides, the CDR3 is TGTGCCAGTAGTATAATCGAAAGGCGTATTGGCAATCAGCCCCAGCATTTT. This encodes CASSIIERRIGNQPQHF.

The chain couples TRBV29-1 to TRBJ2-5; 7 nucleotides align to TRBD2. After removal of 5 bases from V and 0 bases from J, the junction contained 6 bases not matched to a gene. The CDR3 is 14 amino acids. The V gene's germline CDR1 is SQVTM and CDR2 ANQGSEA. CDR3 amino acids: CSVLLAAYQETQYF. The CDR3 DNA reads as TGCAGCGTTCTTCTAGCGGCTTACCAAGAGACCCAGTACTTC.

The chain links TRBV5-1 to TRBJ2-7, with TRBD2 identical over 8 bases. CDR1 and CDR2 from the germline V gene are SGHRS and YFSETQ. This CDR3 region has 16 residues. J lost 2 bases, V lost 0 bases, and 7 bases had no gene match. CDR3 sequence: CASSLAPAGVPYEQYF. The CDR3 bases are TGCGCCAGCAGCTTGGCCCCAGCGGGAGTTCCCTACGAGCAGTACTTC.

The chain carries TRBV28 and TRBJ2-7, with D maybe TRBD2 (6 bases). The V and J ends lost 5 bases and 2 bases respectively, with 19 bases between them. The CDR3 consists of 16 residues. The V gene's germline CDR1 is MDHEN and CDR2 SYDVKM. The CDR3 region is CASSAPSLAQAYEQYF. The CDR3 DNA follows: TGTGCCAGCAGTGCCCCCTCCCTAGCGCAGGCCTACGAGCAGTACTTC.

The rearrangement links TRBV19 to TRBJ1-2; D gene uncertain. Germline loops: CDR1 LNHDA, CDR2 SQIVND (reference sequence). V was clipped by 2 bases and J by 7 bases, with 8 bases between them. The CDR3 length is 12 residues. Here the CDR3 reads CASSISSTGYTF. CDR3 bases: TGTGCCAGTAGTATAAGTTCCACTGGCTACACCTTC.

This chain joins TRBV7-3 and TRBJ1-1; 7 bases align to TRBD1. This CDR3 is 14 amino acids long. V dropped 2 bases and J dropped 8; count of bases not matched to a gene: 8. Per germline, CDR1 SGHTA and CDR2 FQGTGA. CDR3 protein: CASSLLPEQGEAFF. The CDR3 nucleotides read TGTGCCAGCAGCTTATTACCTGAACAGGGGGAAGCTTTCTTT.

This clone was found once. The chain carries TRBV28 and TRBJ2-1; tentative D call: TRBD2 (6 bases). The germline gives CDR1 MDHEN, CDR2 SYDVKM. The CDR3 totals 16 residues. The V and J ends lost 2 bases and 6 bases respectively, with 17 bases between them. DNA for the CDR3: TGTGCCAGCAGTTTAAGGTGGGAGGTACCCCTCAATGAGCAGTTCTTC. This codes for CASSLRWEVPLNEQFF. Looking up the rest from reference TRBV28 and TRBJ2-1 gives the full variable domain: DVKVTQSSRYLVKRTGEKVFLECVQDMDHENMFWYRQDPGLGLRLIYFSYDVKMKEKGDIPEGYSVSREKKERFSLILESASTNQTSMYLCASSLRWEVPLNEQFFGPGTRLTVL.

For the CDR3, the DNA is TGTGCCAGCAGAGGGGACAGGGGTACTGAAGCTTTCTTT. Protein sequence: CASRGDRGTEAFF. This chain connects TRBV9 to TRBJ1-1; 10 nucleotides align to TRBD1. Germline-derived CDR1 and CDR2 are SGDLS and YYNGEE. The CDR3 runs to 13 residues. Trimming removed 5 bases from V and 5 bases from J; junction bases left unmatched: 3.

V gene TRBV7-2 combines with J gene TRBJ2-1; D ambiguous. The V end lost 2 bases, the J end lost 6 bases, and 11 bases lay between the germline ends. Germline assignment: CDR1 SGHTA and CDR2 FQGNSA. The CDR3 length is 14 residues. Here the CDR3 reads CASSLSTSSNEQFF. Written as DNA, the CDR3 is TGTGCCAGCAGCTTAAGTACGAGTAGCAATGAGCAGTTCTTC.

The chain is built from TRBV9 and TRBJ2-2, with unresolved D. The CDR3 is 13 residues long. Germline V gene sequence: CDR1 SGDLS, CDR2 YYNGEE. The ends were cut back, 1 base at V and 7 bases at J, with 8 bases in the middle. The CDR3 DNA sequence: TGTGCCAGCAGCGTAACTTTTGTCGGGGAGCTGTTTTTT. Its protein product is CASSVTFVGELFF. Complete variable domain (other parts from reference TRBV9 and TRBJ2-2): DSGVTQTPKHLITATGQRVTLRCSPRSGDLSVYWYQQSLDQGLQFLIQYYNGEERAKGNILERFSAQQFPDLHSELNLSSLELGDSALYFCASSVTFVGELFFGEGSRLTVL.

For the CDR3, the DNA is TGTGCCAGCAGTGAATGGACCGGTTATGGCTACACCTTC. As protein: CASSEWTGYGYTF. The rearrangement uses TRBV6-1 and TRBJ1-2; no firm D call. Per germline, CDR1 MNHNS and CDR2 SASEGT. The CDR3 consists of 13 residues. V was cut by 2 bases and J by 5 bases, with 9 bases left in between.

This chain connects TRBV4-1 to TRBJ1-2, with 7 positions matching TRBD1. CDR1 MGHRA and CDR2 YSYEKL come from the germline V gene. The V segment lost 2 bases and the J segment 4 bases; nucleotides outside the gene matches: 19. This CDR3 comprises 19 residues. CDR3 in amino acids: CASSQIHRDSLAVGYGYTF. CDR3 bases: TGCGCCAGCAGCCAAATACACCGGGACAGCCTCGCAGTAGGCTATGGCTACACCTTC.

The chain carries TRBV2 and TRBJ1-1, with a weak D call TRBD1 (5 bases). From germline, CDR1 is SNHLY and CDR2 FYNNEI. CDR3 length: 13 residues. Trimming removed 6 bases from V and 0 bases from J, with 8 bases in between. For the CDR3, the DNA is TGTGCCAGCAGGAAGGGACTGAACACTGAAGCTTTCTTT. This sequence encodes CASRKGLNTEAFF.

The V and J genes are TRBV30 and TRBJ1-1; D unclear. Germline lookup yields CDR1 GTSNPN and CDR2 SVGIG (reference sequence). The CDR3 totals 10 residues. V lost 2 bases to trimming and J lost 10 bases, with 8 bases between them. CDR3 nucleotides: TGTGCCTGGAGTACCCCCTCAGCTTTCTTT. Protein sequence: CAWSTPSAFF.

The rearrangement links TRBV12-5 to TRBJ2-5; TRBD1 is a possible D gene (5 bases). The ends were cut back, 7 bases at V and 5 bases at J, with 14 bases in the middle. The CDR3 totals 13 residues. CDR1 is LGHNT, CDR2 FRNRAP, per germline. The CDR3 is CASAQGVWETQYF. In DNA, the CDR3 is TGTGCTAGTGCCCAGGGTGTCTGGGAGACCCAGTACTTC.

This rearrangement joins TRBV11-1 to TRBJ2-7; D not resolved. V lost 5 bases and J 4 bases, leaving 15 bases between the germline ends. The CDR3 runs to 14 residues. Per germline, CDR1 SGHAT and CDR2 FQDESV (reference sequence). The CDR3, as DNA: TGTGCCAGCAGCAACCGGTACCCTGGATACGAGCAGTACTTC. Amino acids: CASSNRYPGYEQYF.

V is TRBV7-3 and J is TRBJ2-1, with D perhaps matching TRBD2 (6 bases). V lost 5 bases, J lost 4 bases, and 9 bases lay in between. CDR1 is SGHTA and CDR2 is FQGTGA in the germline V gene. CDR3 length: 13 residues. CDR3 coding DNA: TGTGCCAGCAGCGCCCGGGAGTACAATGAGCAGTTCTTC. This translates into CASSAREYNEQFF.

The CDR3 spells CASRIKQGTNTEAFF. The CDR3 DNA sequence: TGTGCCAGCAGAATAAAACAGGGGACGAACACTGAAGCTTTCTTT. The chain is built from TRBV5-4 and TRBJ1-1, with 7 nucleotides matching TRBD1. V lost 5 bases to trimming and J lost 1 base; unmatched junction nucleotides: 8. Germline CDR1 and CDR2: SGHNT and YYREEE (reference sequence). The CDR3 sequence is 15 residues long.

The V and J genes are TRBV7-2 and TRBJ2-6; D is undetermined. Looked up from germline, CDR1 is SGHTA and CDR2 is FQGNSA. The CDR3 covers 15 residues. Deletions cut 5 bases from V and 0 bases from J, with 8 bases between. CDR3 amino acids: CASSVKSSGANVLTF. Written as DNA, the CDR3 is TGTGCCAGCAGCGTCAAGAGCTCTGGGGCCAACGTCCTGACTTTC.

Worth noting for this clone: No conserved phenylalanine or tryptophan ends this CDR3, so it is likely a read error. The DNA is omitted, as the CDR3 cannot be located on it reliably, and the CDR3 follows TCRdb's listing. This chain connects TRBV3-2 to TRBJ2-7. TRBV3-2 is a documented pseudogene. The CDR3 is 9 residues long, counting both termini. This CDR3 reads CASSQVLLL.

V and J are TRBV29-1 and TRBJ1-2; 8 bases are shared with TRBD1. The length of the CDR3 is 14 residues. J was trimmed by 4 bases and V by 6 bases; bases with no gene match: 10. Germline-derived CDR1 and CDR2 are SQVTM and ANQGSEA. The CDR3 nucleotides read TGCAGCGTAGACCGGGACAGGCGAAGCTATGGCTACACCTTC. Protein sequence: CSVDRDRRSYGYTF.